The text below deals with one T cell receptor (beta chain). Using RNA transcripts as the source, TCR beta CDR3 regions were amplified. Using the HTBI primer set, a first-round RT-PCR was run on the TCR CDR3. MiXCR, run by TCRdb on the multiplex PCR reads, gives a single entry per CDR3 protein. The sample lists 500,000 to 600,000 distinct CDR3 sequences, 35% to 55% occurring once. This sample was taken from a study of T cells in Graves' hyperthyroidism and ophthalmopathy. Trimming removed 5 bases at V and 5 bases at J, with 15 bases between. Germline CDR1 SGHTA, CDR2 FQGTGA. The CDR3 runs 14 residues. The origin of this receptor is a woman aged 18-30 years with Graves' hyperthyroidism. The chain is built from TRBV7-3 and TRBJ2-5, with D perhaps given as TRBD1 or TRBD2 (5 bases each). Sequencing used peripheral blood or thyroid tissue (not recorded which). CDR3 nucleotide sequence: TGTGCCAGCAGCGTAGGGGAGTGGGGGGAGACCCAGTACTTC. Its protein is CASSVGEWGETQYF.